This record looks at one TCR beta chain sequence and its context. Germline values: CDR1 GTSNPN, CDR2 SVGIG (reference sequence). Trimming removed 3 bases at V and 2 bases at J, with 10 bases between. This CDR3 is 13 amino acids long. PCR employed 60 Vbeta and 13 Jbeta primers. Data came from immunoSEQ multiplex PCR; TCRdb stores just in-frame clones and leaves some out. The profile shows about 200,000 clones, about 75% of them singletons. This sample was taken from a study of cytomegalovirus exposure and HLA in healthy donors. This sequence was found in a man aged 18 to 30 in good health and CMV-seronegative. V gene TRBV30 combines with J gene TRBJ1-2; D is undetermined. The material sequenced was PBMCs. CDR3 sequence: CAWRSPGNYGYTF. The CDR3 coding sequence is TGTGCCTGGAGATCTCCGGGGAACTATGGCTACACCTTC.